The 10 T cell receptor beta chains below come from one sample, sequenced in a study of blood T cell repertoires in COVID-19. Profiled with immunoSEQ multiplex PCR; TCRdb holds only in-frame clones, not every one. This sample has roughly 280,000 clones, with 88% found just once. Material: PBMCs or T cells enriched from blood (not recorded which). The receptors were sampled from a woman aged 45-60 years who had recovered from COVID-19.

The chain is built from TRBV4-1 and TRBJ1-1; D perhaps matches TRBD1 (5 bases). The germline gives CDR1 MGHRA, CDR2 YSYEKL. V was trimmed by 2 bases and J by 1 base, leaving 11 bases between them. This CDR3 is 15 amino acids long. Here the CDR3 DNA reads TGCGCCAGCAGCCAATCAGGGTCCCCGAACACTGAAGCTTTCTTT. Amino acid sequence: CASSQSGSPNTEAFF.

The chain uses TRBV9 and TRBJ2-1; 8 positions match TRBD2. The CDR3 is made up of 16 amino acids. Unmatched junction bases numbered 8, after V lost 4 bases and J lost 2 bases. Germline V gene lookup returns CDR1 SGDLS and CDR2 YYNGEE. DNA of the CDR3: TGTGCCAGCAGCCTCTCGAGCGGGAGTGCCTACAATGAGCAGTTCTTC. Translated: CASSLSSGSAYNEQFF.

The chain is built from TRBV11-2 and TRBJ2-5, with D hard to call. Trimming removed 2 bases at V and 1 base at J, with 5 bases between. The CDR3 runs 13 residues. CDR1 SGHAT and CDR2 FQNNGV come from the germline V gene. The CDR3 nucleotides read TGTGCCAGCAGCTTAATTCGCCAAGAGACCCAGTACTTC. Protein: CASSLIRQETQYF. The whole variable domain, remainder taken from reference TRBV11-2 and TRBJ2-5, is EAGVAQSPRYKIIEKRQSVAFWCNPISGHATLYWYQQILGQGPKLLIQFQNNGVVDDSQLPKDRFSAERLKGVDSTLKIQPAKLEDSAVYLCASSLIRQETQYFGPGTRLLVL.

The gene calls are TRBV30 and TRBJ2-3; 12 bases match TRBD2. CDR3 size: 16 residues. The trim removed 4 bases at V and 6 bases at J, leaving 11 bases unmatched. In germline, CDR1 is GTSNPN, CDR2 SVGIG (reference sequence). DNA for the CDR3: TGTGCCTGGACCACCGCGCGACTAGCGGGAGCCGATACGCAGTATTTT. Its translation is CAWTTARLAGADTQYF.

The rearrangement uses TRBV28 and TRBJ2-1; 8 bases fit TRBD2. Germline CDR1 MDHEN, CDR2 SYDVKM. The CDR3 extends over 14 amino acids. V dropped 1 base and J dropped 7; count of bases not matched to a gene: 3. The CDR3, as DNA: TGTGCCAGCAGTTTATCGGGAGGGAGGAATGAGCAGTTCTTC. Its protein is CASSLSGGRNEQFF.

J is TRBJ1-1 and V is TRBV4-3, with 7 bases matching TRBD1. The V segment lost 2 bases and the J segment 0 bases; nucleotides outside the gene matches: 9. CDR3 length: 17 amino acids. Germline-derived CDR1 and CDR2 are LGHNA and YSLEER. This CDR3 is CASSQNPTGTVNTEAFF. The CDR3 nucleotides are TGCGCCAGCAGCCAAAACCCGACAGGGACCGTGAACACTGAAGCTTTCTTT.

V gene TRBV2 combines with J gene TRBJ2-3, with 8 positions matching TRBD1. CDR1 and CDR2 from the germline V gene are SNHLY and FYNNEI. This CDR3 is 15 amino acids long. The J segment lost 6 bases and the V segment lost 5 bases, leaving 10 bases of the junction unmatched. The CDR3 reads CASSRRQGTADTQYF. In DNA, the CDR3 is TGTGCCAGCAGTCGTCGACAGGGGACCGCGGATACGCAGTATTTT.

The chain links TRBV6-4 to TRBJ2-1; 9 bases fit TRBD2. Trimming at V came to 6 bases and at J to 6 bases, leaving 9 bases not matched to a gene. The CDR3 spans 15 residues. CDR1 and CDR2 from the germline V gene are MRHNA and SNTAGT. The DNA of the CDR3 is TGTGCCAGCAGCCCCTGGACTAGCGTCCCCAATGAGCAGTTCTTC. This codes for CASSPWTSVPNEQFF.

The V and J genes are TRBV20-1 and TRBJ1-4; no definite D call. The length of the CDR3 is 12 residues. The V and J ends lost 3 bases and 7 bases respectively, with 9 bases between them. Germline V gene sequence: CDR1 DFQATT, CDR2 SNEGSKA (reference sequence). CDR3 nucleotide sequence: TGCAGTGCTAGTGGGCTAGGTGAAAAACTGTTTTTT. This codes for CSASGLGEKLFF.

The V call is TRBV7-2, the J call TRBJ2-7, with 9 bases fitting TRBD1. This CDR3 is 15 amino acids long. CDR1 is SGHTA, CDR2 FQGNSA, per germline. Trimming removed 0 bases from V and 4 bases from J; junction bases left unmatched: 4. The CDR3 nucleotides read TGTGCCAGCAGCTTAGCGAGTGGACAGGGGTACGAGCAGTACTTC. Translation: CASSLASGQGYEQYF.